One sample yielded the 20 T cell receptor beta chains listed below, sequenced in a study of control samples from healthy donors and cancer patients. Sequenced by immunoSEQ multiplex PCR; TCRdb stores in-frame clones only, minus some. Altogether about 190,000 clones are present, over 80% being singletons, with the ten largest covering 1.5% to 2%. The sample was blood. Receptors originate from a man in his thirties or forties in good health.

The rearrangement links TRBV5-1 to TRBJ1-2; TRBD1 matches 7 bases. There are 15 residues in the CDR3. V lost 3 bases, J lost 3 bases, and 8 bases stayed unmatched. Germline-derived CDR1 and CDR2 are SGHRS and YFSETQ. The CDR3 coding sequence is TGCGCCAGCAGCTCTCCGGGACAGCTTGACTATGGCTACACCTTC. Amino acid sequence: CASSSPGQLDYGYTF.

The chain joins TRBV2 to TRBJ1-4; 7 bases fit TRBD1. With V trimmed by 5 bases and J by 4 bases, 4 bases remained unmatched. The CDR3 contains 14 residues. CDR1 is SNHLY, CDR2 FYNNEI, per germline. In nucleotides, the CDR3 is TGTGCCAGCAGTCAACAGGGGCGTAATGAAAAACTGTTTTTT. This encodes CASSQQGRNEKLFF.

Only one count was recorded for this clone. The CDR3 DNA reads as TGTGCCAGCAGCTTATTGGGACAGGGGGCTATAGACACTGAAGCTTTCTTT. It specifies CASSLLGQGAIDTEAFF. V and J are TRBV7-9 and TRBJ1-1, with 12 bases matching TRBD1. The CDR3 sequence is 17 residues long. Germline CDR1 is SEHNR and CDR2 is FQNEAQ (reference sequence). The ends lost 2 bases at V and 3 bases at J; junction bases unmatched: 7.

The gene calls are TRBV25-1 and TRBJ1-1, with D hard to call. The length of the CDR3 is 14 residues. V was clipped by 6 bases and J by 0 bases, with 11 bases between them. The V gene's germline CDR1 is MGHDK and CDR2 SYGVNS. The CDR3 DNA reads TGTGCCAGCAGGGGAGGCGGTATGAACACTGAAGCTTTCTTT. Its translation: CASRGGGMNTEAFF.

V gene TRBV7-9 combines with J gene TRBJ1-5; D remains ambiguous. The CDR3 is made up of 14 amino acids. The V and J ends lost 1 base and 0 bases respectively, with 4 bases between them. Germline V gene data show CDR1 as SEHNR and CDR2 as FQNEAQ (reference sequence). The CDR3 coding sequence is TGTGCCAGCAGCTTAGATCGTAGCAATCAGCCCCAGCATTTT. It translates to CASSLDRSNQPQHF. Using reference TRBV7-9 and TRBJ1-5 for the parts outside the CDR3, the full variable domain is DTGVSQNPRHKITKRGQNVTFRCDPISEHNRLYWYRQTLGQGPEFLTYFQNEAQLEKSRLLSDRFSAERPKGSFSTLEIQRTEQGDSAMYLCASSLDRSNQPQHFGDGTRLSIL.

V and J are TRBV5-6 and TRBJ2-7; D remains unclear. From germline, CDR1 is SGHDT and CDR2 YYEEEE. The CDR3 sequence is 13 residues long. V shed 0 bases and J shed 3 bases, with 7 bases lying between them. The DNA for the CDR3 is TGTGCCAGCAGCTTGGGGCCTCACTACGAGCAGTACTTC. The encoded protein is CASSLGPHYEQYF.

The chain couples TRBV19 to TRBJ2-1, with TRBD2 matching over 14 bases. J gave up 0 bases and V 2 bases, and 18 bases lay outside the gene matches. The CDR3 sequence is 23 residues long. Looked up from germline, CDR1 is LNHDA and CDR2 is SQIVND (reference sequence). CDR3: CASSISGLAGASRVQSSYNEQFF. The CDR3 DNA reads TGTGCCAGTAGTATATCGGGACTAGCGGGGGCCTCGAGGGTCCAGAGCTCCTACAATGAGCAGTTCTTC.

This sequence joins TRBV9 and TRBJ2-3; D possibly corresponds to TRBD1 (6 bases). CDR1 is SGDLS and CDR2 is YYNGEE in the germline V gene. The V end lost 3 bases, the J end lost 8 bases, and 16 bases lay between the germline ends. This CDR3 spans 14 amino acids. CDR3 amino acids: CASSASTGTSTQYF. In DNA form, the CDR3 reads TGTGCCAGCAGCGCCTCTACCGGGACATCTACGCAGTATTTT.

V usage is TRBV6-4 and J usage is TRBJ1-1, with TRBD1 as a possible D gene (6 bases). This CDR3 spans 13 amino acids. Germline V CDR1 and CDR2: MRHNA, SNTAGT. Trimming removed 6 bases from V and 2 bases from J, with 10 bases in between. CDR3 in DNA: TGTGCCAGCAGGGACAGCCTTAACACTGAAGCTTTCTTT. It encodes CASRDSLNTEAFF.

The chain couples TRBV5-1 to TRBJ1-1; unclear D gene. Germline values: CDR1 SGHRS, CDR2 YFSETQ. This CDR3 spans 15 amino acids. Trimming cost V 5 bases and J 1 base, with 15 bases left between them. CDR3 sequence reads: CASSYSQTENTEAFF. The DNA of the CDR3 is TGCGCCAGCAGTTACTCTCAAACGGAGAACACTGAAGCTTTCTTT.

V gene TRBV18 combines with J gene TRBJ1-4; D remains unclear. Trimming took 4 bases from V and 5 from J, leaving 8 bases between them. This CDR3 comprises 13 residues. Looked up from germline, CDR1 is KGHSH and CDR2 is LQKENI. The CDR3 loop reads CASSRGTNEKLFF. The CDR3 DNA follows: TGTGCCAGCTCACGAGGTACGAATGAAAAACTGTTTTTT.

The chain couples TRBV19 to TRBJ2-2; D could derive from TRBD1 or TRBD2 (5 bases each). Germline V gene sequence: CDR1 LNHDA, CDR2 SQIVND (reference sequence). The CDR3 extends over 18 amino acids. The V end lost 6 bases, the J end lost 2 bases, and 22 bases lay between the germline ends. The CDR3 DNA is TGTGCCAGTAGAACTCCGGGGCCTGGGGCGATTAACACCGGGGAGCTGTTTTTT. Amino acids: CASRTPGPGAINTGELFF.

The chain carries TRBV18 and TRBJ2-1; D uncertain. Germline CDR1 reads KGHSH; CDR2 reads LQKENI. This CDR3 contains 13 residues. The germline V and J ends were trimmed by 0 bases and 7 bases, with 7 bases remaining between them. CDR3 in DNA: TGTGCCAGCTCACCACCGGCCTTGAATGAGCAGTTCTTC. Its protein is CASSPPALNEQFF.

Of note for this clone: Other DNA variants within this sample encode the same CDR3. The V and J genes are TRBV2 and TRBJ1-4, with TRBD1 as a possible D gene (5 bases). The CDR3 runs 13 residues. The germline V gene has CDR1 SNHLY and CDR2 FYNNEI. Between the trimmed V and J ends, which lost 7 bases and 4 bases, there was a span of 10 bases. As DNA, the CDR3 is TGTGCCAGCACGGGGACGGTTAATGAAAAACTGTTTTTT. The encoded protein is CASTGTVNEKLFF.

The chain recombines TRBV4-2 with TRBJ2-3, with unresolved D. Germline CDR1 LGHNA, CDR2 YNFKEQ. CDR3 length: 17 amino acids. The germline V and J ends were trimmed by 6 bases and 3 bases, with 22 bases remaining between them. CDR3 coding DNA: TGTGCCAGCAGACCCACTCTTGGAACCCTACCGACAGATACGCAGTATTTT. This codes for CASRPTLGTLPTDTQYF.

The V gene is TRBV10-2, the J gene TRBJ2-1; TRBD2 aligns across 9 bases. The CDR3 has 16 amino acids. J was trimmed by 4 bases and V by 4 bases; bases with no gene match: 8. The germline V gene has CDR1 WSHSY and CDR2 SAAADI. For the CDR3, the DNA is TGCGCCAGCAGTGTGTGGGCGGGGGGGTTGTACAATGAGCAGTTCTTC. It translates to CASSVWAGGLYNEQFF.

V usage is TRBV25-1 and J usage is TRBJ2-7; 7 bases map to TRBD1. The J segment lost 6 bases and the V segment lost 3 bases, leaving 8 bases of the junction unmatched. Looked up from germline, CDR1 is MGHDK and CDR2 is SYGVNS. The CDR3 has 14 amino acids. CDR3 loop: CASSEPKPGGEQYF. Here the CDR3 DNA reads TGTGCCAGCAGTGAGCCTAAACCAGGGGGCGAGCAGTACTTC.

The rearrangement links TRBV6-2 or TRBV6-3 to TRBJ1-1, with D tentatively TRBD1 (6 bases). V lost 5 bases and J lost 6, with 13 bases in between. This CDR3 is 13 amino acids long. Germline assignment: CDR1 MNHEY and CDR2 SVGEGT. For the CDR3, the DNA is TGTGCCAGCAGTCCAGCAGGGGTCGCTGAAGCTTTCTTT. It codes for CASSPAGVAEAFF.

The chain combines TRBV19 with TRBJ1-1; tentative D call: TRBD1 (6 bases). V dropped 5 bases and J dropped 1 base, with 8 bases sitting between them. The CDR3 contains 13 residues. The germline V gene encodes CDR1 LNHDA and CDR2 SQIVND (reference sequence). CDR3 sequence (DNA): TGTGCCAGTAGTTTGGGACAGAACACTGAAGCTTTCTTT. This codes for CASSLGQNTEAFF. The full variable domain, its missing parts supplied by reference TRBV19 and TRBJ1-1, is DGGITQSPKYLFRKEGQNVTLSCEQNLNHDAMYWYRQDPGQGLRLIYYSQIVNDFQKGDIAEGYSVSREKKESFPLTVTSAQKNPTAFYLCASSLGQNTEAFFGQGTRLTVV.

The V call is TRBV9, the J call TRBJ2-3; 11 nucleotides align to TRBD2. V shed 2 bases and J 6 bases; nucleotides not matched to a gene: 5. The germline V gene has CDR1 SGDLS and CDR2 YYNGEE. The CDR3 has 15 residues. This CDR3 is CASSVSGGAYDTQYF. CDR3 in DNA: TGTGCCAGCAGCGTTAGCGGGGGGGCCTATGATACGCAGTATTTT.